This T cell receptor (beta chain) was identified during a study of response to subunit inactivated influenza vaccine. From the RT-PCR reads, TCRdb called clonotypes with MiXCR, one entry per CDR3 protein. Seen here are about 650,000 distinct CDR3 sequences, around a sixth observed once, and the top ten hold approximately 10%. Germline V gene sequence: CDR1 MDHEN, CDR2 SYDVKM. V was trimmed by 6 bases and J by 0 bases, leaving 15 bases between them. The CDR3 loop spans 16 amino acids. This clonotype was counted between two and nine times. Its specificity is not known. Overall study results and limits: After each seasonal influenza vaccination, few new T cells are recruited, the authors suggested.

Sequencing was performed on PBMCs from blood, taken about 12 days after vaccination. The chain combines TRBV28 with TRBJ1-3; D gene uncertain. The clonotype comes from a man in his fifties who received an inactivated influenza vaccine. The CDR3 region is CASSTPALSSGNTIYF. CDR3 nucleotides: TGTGCCAGCAGCACCCCAGCGCTTAGCTCTGGAAACACCATATATTTT.